This TCR beta chain was profiled in a study of long-term antiretroviral therapy in people with HIV. Comments on this clone: Its antigen is currently unknown.

Study-level results: Post-ART, diversity grew, though it stayed under transplant donor control levels. Repertoires in HIV (unlike those of controls) had narrower CDR3 length ranges. Clones that expanded before ART (that is, prior to treatment) dominated the repertoire at all time points.

Samples were assayed with immunoSEQ v3.0 at survey level. A target of about 35,000-55,000 T-cell genomes per sample was set for sequencing. Assay: immunoSEQ multiplex PCR; the TCRdb copy retains only in-frame clones and omits some. The profile shows around 25,000 clones, under 80% of them singletons. The germline V gene has CDR1 MDHEN and CDR2 SYDVKM. V dropped 6 bases and J dropped 3; count of bases not matched to a gene: 6. The CDR3 extends over 15 amino acids. The genes are TRBV28 and TRBJ2-5; the match to TRBD2 covers 11 bases. This TCR derives from a middle-aged woman with HIV. The sequencing here drew on unsorted PBMCs, taken 1.1 years before starting antiretroviral therapy. CDR3 loop: CASRSPGLAEETQYF. The CDR3 region has the DNA TGTGCCAGCAGGTCTCCGGGACTAGCGGAAGAGACCCAGTACTTC.